What follows describes a single TCR beta chain. TCRdb reprocessed the RT-PCR reads with MiXCR, giving one entry per CDR3 protein. The table shows around 650,000 distinct CDR3 sequences, with approximately 14% occurring only once. This specimen comes from a study of response to subunit inactivated influenza vaccine. Sequences were derived from PBMCs from blood, sampled 11 to 12 days after vaccination. The sequence derives from a man between 45 and 60 years old who received an inactivated influenza vaccine.

CDR3 DNA: TGTGCCAGCAGTCGGACAGTACCTCTCGGTGGCTACACCTTC. Residues: CASSRTVPLGGYTF. The chain links TRBV28 to TRBJ1-2; perhaps TRBD1 as D (6 bases). V lost 5 bases and J lost 7, with 17 bases in between. The germline CDR1 and CDR2 sequences are MDHEN and SYDVKM. This CDR3 has 14 amino acids.